The next 20 T cell receptor beta chains were all read from a single sample in a study of radiotherapy plus CTLA-4 blockade in lung cancer. Using immunoSEQ multiplex PCR, the repertoire was profiled, and TCRdb retains in-frame clones only, with some absent. The sample contains roughly 100,000 clones, roughly 80% of which appear only once. The sequencing used peripheral blood, collected from a patient treated with radiotherapy plus ipilimumab. The receptors here all came from a human donor with non-small cell lung cancer that progressed on radiotherapy plus ipilimumab.

This chain connects TRBV5-1 to TRBJ2-1; 11 nucleotides agree with TRBD2. The CDR3 contains 14 residues. V dropped 4 bases and J dropped 16; count of bases not matched to a gene: 13. Germline values: CDR1 SGHRS, CDR2 YFSETQ. CDR3 bases: TGCGCCAGCAGCGCTACTAGCGGGAGTGCCATACCTTTCTTC. Protein: CASSATSGSAIPFF. Full variable domain (outside the CDR3, taken from reference TRBV5-1 and TRBJ2-1): KAGVTQTPRYLIKTRGQQVTLSCSPISGHRSVSWYQQTPGQGLQFLFEYFSETQRNKGNFPGRFSGRQFSNSRSEMNVSTLELGDSALYLCASSATSGSAIPFFGPGTRLTVL.

The CDR3 loop reads CASSLASGSSSYEQYF. The CDR3 bases are TGTGCCAGCAGCTTAGCTAGCGGGAGCAGCTCCTACGAGCAGTACTTC. The chain uses TRBV7-2 and TRBJ2-7; TRBD2 agrees at 9 bases. There are 16 residues in the CDR3. CDR1 SGHTA and CDR2 FQGNSA come from the germline V gene. Unmatched junction bases numbered 3, after V lost 0 bases and J lost 0 bases. The full variable domain, its missing parts supplied by reference TRBV7-2 and TRBJ2-7, is GAGVSQSPSNKVTEKGKDVELRCDPISGHTALYWYRQSLGQGLEFLIYFQGNSAPDKSGLPSDRFSAERTGGSVSTLTIQRTQQEDSAVYLCASSLASGSSSYEQYFGPGTRLTVT.

The J gene is TRBJ2-1, the V gene TRBV5-4; 7 nucleotides agree with TRBD1. The CDR3 contains 12 residues. After removal of 6 bases from V and 14 bases from J, the junction contained 11 bases not matched to a gene. Germline loops: CDR1 SGHNT, CDR2 YYREEE (reference sequence). In nucleotides, the CDR3 is TGTGCCAGCAAAATTAGGGGGCAAAGTGAGTTCTTC. As protein: CASKIRGQSEFF.

V is TRBV9 and J is TRBJ2-1, with TRBD2 identical over 8 bases. The CDR3 runs to 13 residues. CDR1 and CDR2 (germline): SGDLS, YYNGEE. Trimming took 7 bases from V and 5 from J; bases not matched to a gene: 5. CDR3 protein: CASGRGGDNEQFF. The CDR3 bases are TGTGCCAGCGGCCGGGGGGGAGACAATGAGCAGTTCTTC.

This clone was detected only once. The chain recombines TRBV2 with TRBJ2-7, with D unclear. Germline CDR1 and CDR2: SNHLY and FYNNEI. Trimming left V 4 bases short and J 1 base short, with 11 bases between. This CDR3 contains 14 residues. CDR3 loop: CASSASLGSYEQYF. In DNA, the CDR3 is TGTGCCAGCAGTGCCTCCTTGGGGTCCTACGAGCAGTACTTC.

V and J are TRBV7-3 and TRBJ2-2; the D gene could be TRBD1 or TRBD2 (5 bases each). Germline loops: CDR1 SGHTA, CDR2 FQGTGA. The CDR3 has 18 residues. V was cut by 3 bases and J by 4 bases, with 21 bases left in between. The chain's CDR3 is CASSFHSPGTQGTGELFF. In nucleotides, the CDR3 is TGTGCCAGCAGCTTTCATTCACCGGGGACCCAGGGCACCGGGGAGCTGTTTTTT.

The rearrangement links TRBV4-2 to TRBJ2-2, with 8 bases that match TRBD2. The V gene's germline CDR1 is LGHNA and CDR2 YNFKEQ. This CDR3 is 16 amino acids long. With 1 base clipped from V and 6 bases from J, the junction kept 7 bases outside the gene matches. Here the CDR3 reads CASSQVPGGGPGELFF. The DNA for the CDR3 is TGTGCCAGCAGCCAAGTCCCGGGGGGGGGTCCCGGGGAGCTGTTTTTT.

The V and J genes are TRBV11-3 and TRBJ2-2; unclear D gene. The CDR3 is 13 amino acids. Germline V gene data show CDR1 as SGHNT and CDR2 as YENEEA. V was clipped by 3 bases and J by 7 bases, with 9 bases between them. CDR3 loop: CASSFRRSGELFF. As DNA, the CDR3 is TGTGCCAGCAGCTTTAGACGGAGCGGGGAGCTGTTTTTT.

This chain connects TRBV5-1 to TRBJ1-1, with a possible D match to TRBD1 (5 bases). CDR3 length: 14 residues. The V end lost 3 bases, the J end lost 0 bases, and 9 bases lay between the germline ends. Germline CDR1 reads SGHRS; CDR2 reads YFSETQ. The CDR3 loop is CASSYRQMNTEAFF. CDR3 coding DNA: TGCGCCAGCAGCTACCGACAGATGAACACTGAAGCTTTCTTT.

Written as DNA, the CDR3 is TGTGCCAGCAGCAATGGGGCGGGAAGTCCTTACAATGAGCAGTTCTTC. Amino acid sequence: CASSNGAGSPYNEQFF. The chain combines TRBV9 with TRBJ2-1; a weak D match, TRBD2 (6 bases). The germline CDR1 and CDR2 sequences are SGDLS and YYNGEE. V was cut by 4 bases and J by 4 bases, with 18 bases left in between. The CDR3 runs 16 residues.

This clone was detected only a few times. The chain is built from TRBV19 and TRBJ1-3; D remains ambiguous. The germline V and J ends were trimmed by 4 bases and 1 base, with 5 bases remaining between them. The length of the CDR3 is 13 residues. Germline values: CDR1 LNHDA, CDR2 SQIVND (reference sequence). DNA for the CDR3: TGTGCCAGTAGTACCGCATCTGGAAACACCATATATTTT. It yields the protein CASSTASGNTIYF.

The V and J genes are TRBV28 and TRBJ2-1; TRBD2 matches at 11 bases. V dropped 4 bases and J dropped 3; count of bases not matched to a gene: 14. The CDR3 is made up of 19 amino acids. Germline CDR1 reads MDHEN; CDR2 reads SYDVKM. CDR3 region: CASSSRLAGFWVRYNEQFF. The DNA of the CDR3 is TGTGCCAGCAGTTCCCGACTAGCGGGATTTTGGGTCCGCTACAATGAGCAGTTCTTC.

This clone was detected only once. In DNA, the CDR3 is TGCGCCAGCAGTGTATCCCACCCCCCGGGACAGGATTACGCTCAGCCCCAGCATTTT. Amino acid sequence: CASSVSHPPGQDYAQPQHF. The chain joins TRBV10-1 to TRBJ1-5; TRBD1 aligns across 8 bases. Germline values: CDR1 WNHNN, CDR2 SYGVQD (reference sequence). V lost 4 bases and J lost 6; bases outside the gene matches: 20. The CDR3 is made up of 19 amino acids.

The chain couples TRBV9 to TRBJ1-1; D is uncertain. This CDR3 contains 15 residues. CDR1 is SGDLS, CDR2 YYNGEE, per germline. V was shortened by 4 bases and J by 0 bases, with 13 bases between the two germline ends. The CDR3 region is CASSFRPQLNTEAFF. DNA for the CDR3: TGTGCCAGCAGCTTCCGGCCGCAATTGAACACTGAAGCTTTCTTT.

The gene calls are TRBV2 and TRBJ2-7; no reliable D call. The CDR3 runs 14 residues. Deletions cut 1 base from V and 9 bases from J, with 16 bases between. CDR1 is SNHLY, CDR2 FYNNEI, per germline. This chain's CDR3 is CASSEGRVGARQYV. For the CDR3, the DNA is TGTGCCAGCAGTGAAGGGAGAGTCGGCGCTCGGCAGTACGTC.

The chain uses TRBV7-6 and TRBJ1-1, with D unresolved. The length of the CDR3 is 14 residues. Germline CDR1 and CDR2: SGHVS and FNYEAQ. V lost 8 bases and J lost 1, with 14 bases in between. CDR3 nucleotides: TGTGCCAGCTCCCCTACGTTGGGGAACACTGAAGCTTTCTTT. Protein product: CASSPTLGNTEAFF.

This chain links TRBV27 with TRBJ1-2; TRBD1 matches 9 bases. V gave up 3 bases and J gave up 3 bases; unmatched junction bases: 11. This CDR3 spans 17 amino acids. CDR1 is MNHEY, CDR2 SMNVEV, per germline (reference sequence). CDR3 nucleotides: TGTGCCAGCAGTTTCACGGGACAGGGCATGGGGTACTATGGCTACACCTTC. Its protein is CASSFTGQGMGYYGYTF.

The gene calls are TRBV9 and TRBJ1-3; 10 bases line up with TRBD1. The junction had 1 base not matched to a gene; V was cut back by 3 bases and J by 1 base. The CDR3 contains 15 residues. Germline V gene lookup returns CDR1 SGDLS and CDR2 YYNGEE. In DNA, the CDR3 is TGTGCCAGCAGCGGACAGGGGGCTTCTGGAAACACCATATATTTT. Amino acid sequence: CASSGQGASGNTIYF.

The chain combines TRBV10-3 with TRBJ1-1; D call uncertain. Germline-derived CDR1 and CDR2 are ENHRY and SYGVKD. Trimming removed 2 bases from V and 8 bases from J, with 15 bases in between. The CDR3 length is 14 residues. The CDR3 spells CAISEPTGKIEAFF. CDR3 DNA: TGTGCCATCAGTGAGCCAACGGGGAAGATCGAAGCTTTCTTT.

The chain's CDR3 is CASSDGGSDYEQYF. CDR3 DNA sequence: TGTGCCAGTAGTGATGGGGGCTCTGACTACGAGCAGTACTTC. The rearrangement joins TRBV19 to TRBJ2-7, with D possibly matching TRBD1 (6 bases). The CDR3 runs to 14 residues. Germline loops: CDR1 LNHDA, CDR2 SQIVND (reference sequence). Trimming pared 5 bases from V and 3 bases from J, leaving 14 bases between. The whole variable domain, remainder taken from reference TRBV19 and TRBJ2-7, is DGGITQSPKYLFRKEGQNVTLSCEQNLNHDAMYWYRQDPGQGLRLIYYSQIVNDFQKGDIAEGYSVSREKKESFPLTVTSAQKNPTAFYLCASSDGGSDYEQYFGPGTRLTVT.